The rows below give T cell receptor beta chains drawn from one sample of a study of cytomegalovirus exposure and HLA in healthy donors. Generated by immunoSEQ multiplex PCR, the TCRdb table keeps only in-frame clones and is missing some. The data include about 84,000 clones; the top ten clones carry more than 0.45%. The specimen sequenced was PBMCs. These receptors all stem from a man aged 45-60 years in good health and CMV-seronegative. Each CDR3 is given with its conserved first and last residue. D genes are given only for firm matches.

v_call: TRBV7-8
j_call: TRBJ2-5
d_call: .
cdr3_length: 13
cdr3_aa: CASSLGRQETQYF
cdr3_nt: TGTGCCAGCAGCTTAGGCAGGCAAGAGACCCAGTACTTC

v_call: TRBV7-6
j_call: TRBJ2-7
d_call: TRBD1
cdr3_length: 15
cdr3_aa: CASSLNRDRSYEQYF
cdr3_nt: TGTGCCAGCAGCTTAAACCGGGACAGGAGCTACGAGCAGTACTTC

v_call: TRBV28
j_call: TRBJ1-4
d_call: .
cdr3_length: 13
cdr3_aa: CASSLGGDEKLFF
cdr3_nt: TGTGCCAGCAGTTTAGGAGGGGATGAAAAACTGTTTTTT

v_call: TRBV11-1
j_call: TRBJ1-1
d_call: .
cdr3_length: 13
cdr3_aa: CASSLTGPTEAFF
cdr3_nt: TGTGCCAGCAGCTTAACAGGGCCCACTGAAGCTTTCTTT

v_call: TRBV25-1
j_call: TRBJ2-5
d_call: .
cdr3_length: 17
cdr3_aa: CASSDSARGMDQETQYF
cdr3_nt: TGTGCCAGCAGTGACTCCGCGCGGGGAATGGACCAAGAGACCCAGTACTTC

v_call: TRBV30
j_call: TRBJ1-5
d_call: .
cdr3_length: 13
cdr3_aa: CAWSVQGGEPQHF
cdr3_nt: TGTGCCTGGAGTGTACAGGGAGGGGAGCCCCAGCATTTT

v_call: TRBV28
j_call: TRBJ2-1
d_call: TRBD2
cdr3_length: 16
cdr3_aa: CASSGGSLSSYNEQFF
cdr3_nt: TGTGCCAGCAGTGGCGGGAGTCTTAGCTCCTACAATGAGCAGTTCTTC

v_call: TRBV4-1
j_call: TRBJ2-7
d_call: TRBD1
cdr3_length: 15
cdr3_aa: CASSHPGTGAYEQYF
cdr3_nt: TGCGCCAGCAGCCACCCCGGGACAGGGGCCTACGAGCAGTACTTC

v_call: TRBV6-1
j_call: TRBJ2-5
d_call: .
cdr3_length: 14
cdr3_aa: CASSDHLRQETQYF
cdr3_nt: TGTGCCAGCAGTGATCACTTGCGGCAAGAGACCCAGTACTTC

v_call: TRBV11-2
j_call: TRBJ2-5
d_call: .
cdr3_length: 15
cdr3_aa: CASSPRLSSQETQYF
cdr3_nt: TGTGCCAGCAGCCCCCGTTTATCGTCCCAAGAGACCCAGTACTTC

v_call: TRBV2
j_call: TRBJ1-4
d_call: TRBD1
cdr3_length: 14
cdr3_aa: CASREGTGLEKLFF
cdr3_nt: TGTGCCAGCAGAGAAGGGACAGGGTTAGAAAAACTGTTTTTT

v_call: TRBV18
j_call: TRBJ2-2
d_call: .
cdr3_length: 17
cdr3_aa: CASSPPGQSQNTGELFF
cdr3_nt: TGTGCCAGCTCACCACCGGGGCAGTCCCAGAACACCGGGGAGCTGTTTTTT

v_call: TRBV6-1
j_call: TRBJ1-5
d_call: TRBD1
cdr3_length: 14
cdr3_aa: CASTRQGAYQPQHF
cdr3_nt: TGTGCCAGCACTCGACAGGGGGCCTATCAGCCCCAGCATTTT

v_call: TRBV2
j_call: TRBJ1-3
d_call: .
cdr3_length: 15
cdr3_aa: CASSELGRGGNTIYF
cdr3_nt: TGTGCCAGCAGTGAACTCGGGAGAGGGGGAAACACCATATATTTT

v_call: TRBV5-1
j_call: TRBJ2-1
d_call: .
cdr3_length: 17
cdr3_aa: CASSQGPSGHIYNEQFF
cdr3_nt: TGCGCCAGCAGCCAGGGGCCCTCGGGTCATATCTACAATGAGCAGTTCTTC

v_call: TRBV19
j_call: TRBJ1-5
d_call: TRBD1
cdr3_length: 14
cdr3_aa: CASSVRGRPQPQHF
cdr3_nt: TGTGCCAGTAGTGTCAGGGGGCGCCCCCAGCCCCAGCATTTT

v_call: TRBV7-9
j_call: TRBJ1-2
d_call: .
cdr3_length: 13
cdr3_aa: CASSFGQLYGYTF
cdr3_nt: TGTGCCAGCAGCTTCGGACAGCTCTATGGCTACACCTTC

v_call: TRBV4-3
j_call: TRBJ2-5
d_call: .
cdr3_length: 17
cdr3_aa: CASSQGSLQYAGETQYF
cdr3_nt: TGCGCCAGCAGCCAAGGCAGCCTACAATACGCCGGGGAGACCCAGTACTTC

v_call: TRBV7-3
j_call: TRBJ2-1
d_call: .
cdr3_length: 13
cdr3_aa: CASSLSGENEQFF
cdr3_nt: TGTGCCAGCAGCTTAAGCGGGGAGAATGAGCAGTTCTTC

v_call: TRBV10-2
j_call: TRBJ2-5
d_call: .
cdr3_length: 15
cdr3_aa: CASSEAPPAGETQYF
cdr3_nt: TGCGCCAGCAGTGAGGCCCCCCCGGCGGGAGAGACCCAGTACTTC

v_call: TRBV29-1
j_call: TRBJ1-1
d_call: TRBD1
cdr3_length: 13
cdr3_aa: CSGAMDRGTEAFF
cdr3_nt: TGCAGCGGCGCAATGGACAGGGGAACTGAAGCTTTCTTT

v_call: TRBV7-9
j_call: TRBJ2-1
d_call: TRBD1
cdr3_length: 17
cdr3_aa: CASSSRTTGGSYNEQFF
cdr3_nt: TGTGCCAGCAGCTCTAGAACGACAGGGGGCTCGTACAATGAGCAGTTCTTC

v_call: TRBV28
j_call: TRBJ2-7
d_call: .
cdr3_length: 12
cdr3_aa: CASRQGPYEQYF
cdr3_nt: TGTGCCAGTCGTCAGGGCCCCTACGAGCAGTACTTC

v_call: TRBV25-1
j_call: TRBJ1-4
d_call: .
cdr3_length: 14
cdr3_aa: CASSHRRMNEKLFF
cdr3_nt: TGTGCCAGCAGTCATCGGCGGATGAATGAAAAACTGTTTTTT

v_call: TRBV19
j_call: TRBJ1-5
d_call: .
cdr3_length: 15
cdr3_aa: CASTVGSISNQPQHF
cdr3_nt: TGTGCCAGTACTGTCGGTAGTATTTCCAATCAGCCCCAGCATTTT

v_call: TRBV5-1
j_call: TRBJ2-3
d_call: TRBD1
cdr3_length: 16
cdr3_aa: CASSSAKGQGADTQYF
cdr3_nt: TGCGCCAGCAGCTCAGCGAAAGGACAGGGGGCAGATACGCAGTATTTT

v_call: TRBV15
j_call: TRBJ2-7
d_call: TRBD2
cdr3_length: 14
cdr3_aa: CATSPGLGLYEQYF
cdr3_nt: TGTGCCACCAGCCCGGGACTAGGTCTCTACGAGCAGTACTTC

v_call: TRBV28
j_call: TRBJ1-5
d_call: .
cdr3_length: 15
cdr3_aa: CASSLRGAGNQPQHF
cdr3_nt: TGTGCCAGCAGTTTACGGGGGGCGGGCAATCAGCCCCAGCATTTT

v_call: TRBV19
j_call: TRBJ2-2
d_call: TRBD1
cdr3_length: 16
cdr3_aa: CAGRSLTGSNTGELFF
cdr3_nt: TGTGCCGGAAGATCCCTGACAGGGTCGAACACCGGGGAGCTGTTTTTT

v_call: TRBV6-5
j_call: TRBJ2-3
d_call: .
cdr3_length: 12
cdr3_aa: CASSLSADTQYF
cdr3_nt: TGTGCCAGCAGCCTTAGCGCAGATACGCAGTATTTT

v_call: TRBV5-6
j_call: TRBJ2-7
d_call: .
cdr3_length: 13
cdr3_aa: CASSRTTKSEQYF
cdr3_nt: TGTGCCAGCAGCCGAACAACTAAGTCCGAGCAGTACTTC

v_call: TRBV7-9
j_call: TRBJ1-2
d_call: TRBD1
cdr3_length: 15
cdr3_aa: CASSLTGTGGEGYTF
cdr3_nt: TGTGCCAGCAGCCTAACCGGGACAGGGGGCGAGGGCTACACCTTC

v_call: TRBV9
j_call: TRBJ1-3
d_call: .
cdr3_length: 16
cdr3_aa: CASNPAGAQTGNTIYF
cdr3_nt: TGTGCCAGCAACCCGGCGGGGGCTCAAACCGGAAACACCATATATTTT

v_call: TRBV7-2
j_call: TRBJ2-7
d_call: TRBD2
cdr3_length: 15
cdr3_aa: CASSVTSGGTYEQYF
cdr3_nt: TGTGCCAGCAGCGTGACTAGCGGGGGGACATACGAGCAGTACTTC

v_call: TRBV28
j_call: TRBJ2-7
d_call: TRBD1
cdr3_length: 15
cdr3_aa: CASSSHGTGGYEQYF
cdr3_nt: TGTGCCAGCAGTTCCCACGGGACAGGGGGCTACGAGCAGTACTTC

v_call: TRBV4-3
j_call: TRBJ1-5
d_call: TRBD1
cdr3_length: 13
cdr3_aa: CASSWDRGQPQHF
cdr3_nt: TGCGCCAGCAGCTGGGACAGAGGGCAGCCCCAGCATTTT

v_call: TRBV5-1
j_call: TRBJ2-7
d_call: .
cdr3_length: 13
cdr3_aa: CASSSRPSYEQYF
cdr3_nt: TGCGCCAGCAGCTCCCGTCCCTCCTACGAGCAGTACTTC

v_call: TRBV5-1
j_call: TRBJ2-7
d_call: .
cdr3_length: 15
cdr3_aa: CASSSTLVGLYEQYF
cdr3_nt: TGCGCCAGCAGCTCGACCCTAGTTGGGTTATACGAGCAGTACTTC

v_call: TRBV9
j_call: TRBJ1-2
d_call: .
cdr3_length: 13
cdr3_aa: CASSVTGNYGYTF
cdr3_nt: TGTGCCAGCAGCGTAACGGGTAACTATGGCTACACCTTC

v_call: TRBV15
j_call: TRBJ1-1
d_call: TRBD1
cdr3_length: 14
cdr3_aa: CATSRDRTGGWTFF
cdr3_nt: TGTGCCACCAGCAGAGATCGGACAGGGGGATGGACTTTCTTT

v_call: TRBV19
j_call: TRBJ2-2
d_call: TRBD1
cdr3_length: 17
cdr3_aa: CASSIRVTGGHTGELFF
cdr3_nt: TGTGCCAGTAGTATTCGGGTAACAGGGGGCCACACCGGGGAGCTGTTTTTT

v_call: TRBV5-1
j_call: TRBJ1-6
d_call: TRBD1
cdr3_length: 17
cdr3_aa: CASSSRTGHPSSSPLHF
cdr3_nt: TGCGCCAGCAGCTCACGGACAGGGCACCCATCAAGCTCACCCCTCCACTTT

v_call: TRBV9
j_call: TRBJ2-3
d_call: .
cdr3_length: 15
cdr3_aa: CASSSSAGNTDTQYF
cdr3_nt: TGTGCCAGCAGCTCCTCGGCGGGGAACACAGATACGCAGTATTTT

v_call: TRBV25-1
j_call: TRBJ1-4
d_call: TRBD1
cdr3_length: 15
cdr3_aa: CASSERQGSREKLFF
cdr3_nt: TGTGCCAGCAGTGAGCGACAGGGTTCCCGCGAAAAACTGTTTTTT

v_call: TRBV6-5
j_call: TRBJ1-5
d_call: TRBD1
cdr3_length: 14
cdr3_aa: CASSYGQGNQPQHF
cdr3_nt: TGTGCCAGCAGTTACGGACAGGGTAATCAGCCCCAGCATTTT

v_call: TRBV4-1
j_call: TRBJ2-7
d_call: .
cdr3_length: 15
cdr3_aa: CASSQSTDLFQEQYF
cdr3_nt: TGCGCCAGCAGCCAATCGACGGACTTGTTCCAAGAGCAGTACTTC

v_call: TRBV25-1
j_call: TRBJ1-2
d_call: TRBD1
cdr3_length: 14
cdr3_aa: CASSSQDRVHGYTF
cdr3_nt: TGTGCCAGCAGTTCCCAGGACAGGGTTCATGGCTACACCTTC

v_call: TRBV28
j_call: TRBJ1-2
d_call: TRBD1
cdr3_length: 16
cdr3_aa: CASSLGWTGRSYGYTF
cdr3_nt: TGTGCCAGCAGTTTAGGGTGGACAGGCCGTAGCTATGGCTACACCTTC

v_call: TRBV5-1
j_call: TRBJ1-2
d_call: .
cdr3_length: 14
cdr3_aa: CASSLAGRRNGYTF
cdr3_nt: TGCGCCAGCAGCTTGGCAGGCAGACGGAATGGCTACACCTTC

v_call: TRBV5-4
j_call: TRBJ1-4
d_call: .
cdr3_length: 15
cdr3_aa: CASSLFGVNNEKLFF
cdr3_nt: TGTGCCAGCAGCTTGTTCGGAGTTAATAATGAAAAACTGTTTTTT

v_call: TRBV4-2
j_call: TRBJ2-2
d_call: .
cdr3_length: 17
cdr3_aa: CASSHFVGQGSTGELFF
cdr3_nt: TGTGCCAGCAGCCATTTCGTAGGTCAGGGGTCCACCGGGGAGCTGTTTTTT

v_call: TRBV28
j_call: TRBJ2-5
d_call: .
cdr3_length: 14
cdr3_aa: CASSFEELVETQYF
cdr3_nt: TGTGCCAGCAGTTTTGAGGAGCTGGTAGAGACCCAGTACTTC

v_call: TRBV28
j_call: TRBJ1-2
d_call: .
cdr3_length: 15
cdr3_aa: CASSYPPGTSYGYTF
cdr3_nt: TGTGCCAGCAGTTACCCTCCCGGGACTTCCTATGGCTACACCTTC